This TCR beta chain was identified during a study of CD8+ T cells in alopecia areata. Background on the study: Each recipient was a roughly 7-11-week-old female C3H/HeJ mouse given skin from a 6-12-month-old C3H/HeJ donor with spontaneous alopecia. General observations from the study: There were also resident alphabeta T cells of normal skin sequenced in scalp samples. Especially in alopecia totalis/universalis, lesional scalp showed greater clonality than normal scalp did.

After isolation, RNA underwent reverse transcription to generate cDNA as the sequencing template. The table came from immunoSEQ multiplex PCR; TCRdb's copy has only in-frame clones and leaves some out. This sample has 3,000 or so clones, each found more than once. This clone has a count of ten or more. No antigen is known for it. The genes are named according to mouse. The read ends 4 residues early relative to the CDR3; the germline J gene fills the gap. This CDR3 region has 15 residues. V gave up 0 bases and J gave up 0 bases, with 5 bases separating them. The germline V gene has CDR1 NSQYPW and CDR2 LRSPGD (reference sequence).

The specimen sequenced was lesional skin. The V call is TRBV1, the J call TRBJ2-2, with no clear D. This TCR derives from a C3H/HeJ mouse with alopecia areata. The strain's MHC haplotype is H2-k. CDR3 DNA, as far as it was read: TGCACCTGCAGTGCAGAGGTTGCAAACACCGGG. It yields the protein CTCSAEVANTG. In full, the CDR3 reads CTCSAEVANTGQLYF.